Below, 5 T cell receptor beta chains from the same sample are listed, as sequenced in a study of T cells in Graves' hyperthyroidism and ophthalmopathy. Amplified regions were TCR beta CDR3 sequences from RNA transcripts. HTBI primers drove first-round RT-PCR of the TCR CDR3. MiXCR was run by TCRdb on the multiplex PCR reads, yielding one entry per CDR3 protein. The sample consists of 250,000 to 300,000 distinct CDR3 sequences, roughly 19% of them appearing once. The specimen sequenced was blood. The receptors shown here come from a man aged 50 or older with Graves' ophthalmopathy.

J is TRBJ2-7 and V is TRBV7-9, with 8 bases matching TRBD2. Per germline, CDR1 SEHNR and CDR2 FQNEAQ (reference sequence). This CDR3 is 15 amino acids long. J lost 3 bases, V lost 1 base, and 5 bases had no gene match. CDR3 sequence (DNA): TGTGCCAGCAGCTTAGAGGGGACTAGTAGCTACGAGCAGTACTTC. The encoded protein is CASSLEGTSSYEQYF.

This clonotype was counted at least ten times. This chain links TRBV2 with TRBJ2-2; possibly TRBD2 for D (7 bases). V was clipped by 9 bases and J by 8 bases, with 19 bases between them. There are 14 residues in the CDR3. Looked up from germline, CDR1 is SNHLY and CDR2 is FYNNEI. Here the CDR3 reads CARAGTPGRGELFF. In nucleotides, the CDR3 is TGTGCCAGAGCCGGGACACCCGGGAGGGGGGAGCTGTTTTTT.

This clonotype appeared a few times. This chain joins TRBV29-1 and TRBJ1-1; TRBD1 matches 7 bases. The CDR3 has 11 residues. V shed 7 bases and J 6 bases; nucleotides not matched to a gene: 5. The germline V gene has CDR1 SQVTM and CDR2 ANQGSEA. The CDR3 protein is CSANRGAEAFF. The CDR3 nucleotides read TGCAGCGCAAACAGGGGAGCTGAAGCTTTCTTT. Looking up the rest from reference TRBV29-1 and TRBJ1-1 gives the full variable domain: SAVISQKPSRDICQRGTSLTIQCQVDSQVTMMFWYRQQPGQSLTLIATANQGSEATYESGFVIDKFPISRPNLTFSTLTVSNMSPEDSSIYLCSANRGAEAFFGQGTRLTVV.

V is TRBV5-4 and J is TRBJ2-3; a weak D match, TRBD2 (6 bases). CDR1 and CDR2 from the germline V gene are SGHNT and YYREEE (reference sequence). This CDR3 is 14 amino acids long. Trimming stripped 4 bases from V and 4 bases from J, with 13 bases between. The CDR3 sequence: CASSARGQPDTQYF. The CDR3 DNA sequence: TGTGCCAGCAGCGCGCGGGGCCAACCAGATACGCAGTATTTT.

This clonotype was detected many times. The V and J genes are TRBV10-3 and TRBJ2-3; D possibly corresponds to TRBD2 (5 bases). The CDR3 has 16 amino acids. Germline assignment: CDR1 ENHRY and CDR2 SYGVKD. V was pared by 5 bases and J by 2 bases, with 17 bases between. DNA of the CDR3: TGTGCCATCAGTCCACGGACGGGAACTTTCACAGATACGCAGTATTTT. It encodes CAISPRTGTFTDTQYF.